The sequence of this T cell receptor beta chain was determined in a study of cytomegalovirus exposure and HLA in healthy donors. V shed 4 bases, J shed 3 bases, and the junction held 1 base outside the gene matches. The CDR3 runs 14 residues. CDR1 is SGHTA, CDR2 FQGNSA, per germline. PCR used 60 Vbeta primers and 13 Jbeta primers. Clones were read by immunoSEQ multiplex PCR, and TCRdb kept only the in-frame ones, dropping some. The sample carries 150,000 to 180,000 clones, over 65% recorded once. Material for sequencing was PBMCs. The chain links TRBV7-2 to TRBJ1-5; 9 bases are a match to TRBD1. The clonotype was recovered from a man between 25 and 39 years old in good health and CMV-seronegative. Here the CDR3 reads CASSWTGDNQPQHF. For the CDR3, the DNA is TGTGCCAGCAGCTGGACAGGGGACAATCAGCCCCAGCATTTT.